This T cell receptor (beta chain) came from a study of human T cells and chemical hapten exposure. Study at large: The study enrolled mostly female patients with alopecia areata, totalis or universalis.

In TCRdb, the RACE reads were re-called with MiXCR into one record per CDR3 protein. The repertoire holds more than 45,000 distinct CDR3 sequences, over 10% seen once, with 2.4% in the top ten. CDR1 LGHDT and CDR2 YNNKEL come from the germline V gene (reference sequence). The CDR3 loop spans 15 amino acids. The V end was cut by 1 base, the J end by 0 bases, with 7 bases between. Regarding time point: patch test 3, about 24 weeks after DPC sensitization. The treatment denotes: therapeutic diphenylcyclopropenone sensitization with weekly scalp DPC. This clonotype was observed a handful of times. Its target is unknown. Whole-study findings and limits: A positive correlation with patch test score was shown by PT1 expanded TCR counts. Sensitizing to DPC left TCRs with a frequency above 1 in 1000 unaltered.

The clonotype was recovered from a man younger than 40 with alopecia areata. Some clones in this sample may be carry-over from other donors' samples. The sample in question was whole blood, obtained in connection with sensitization to the hapten diphenylcyclopropenone (DPC). The rearrangement joins TRBV3-1 to TRBJ1-3, with D hard to call. The CDR3 DNA sequence: TGTGCCAGCAGCCAAGCGGGCAGCTCTGGAAACACCATATATTTT. Translating gives CASSQAGSSGNTIYF.